Following are 13 T cell receptor beta chains from one sample sequenced in a study of regulatory T cells in long-lasting Graves disease. Time point indicated: persistent/refractory GD, antithyroid drugs over 5 years with positive TRAb. Isolated PBMC RNA provided the starting material for the TCR library. Building the TCR beta libraries relied on iRepertoire HTBI primers, and CDR3 regions underwent Arm-PCR. TCRdb re-called the multiplex PCR reads with MiXCR, one entry per CDR3 protein. Counted here are about 290,000 distinct CDR3 sequences, around 21% occurring once; the ten biggest clones make up more than 55%. The sample here was peripheral blood mononuclear cells (PBMCs), taken when the disease was refractory, from a patient treated with antithyroid drugs. Every receptor here comes from a female donor with Graves disease.

At least ten counts were recorded for this clonotype. The rearrangement uses TRBV12-3 or TRBV12-4 and TRBJ1-5; D remains ambiguous. The CDR3 covers 16 residues. Trimming removed 1 base at V and 0 bases at J, with 10 bases between. CDR3 DNA sequence: TGTGCCAGCAGTTTAGTGGCAGACTATAGCAATCAGCCCCAGCATTTT. This translates into CASSLVADYSNQPQHF.

This clonotype was counted many times. The rearrangement links TRBV27 to TRBJ2-2; D remains unclear. Germline V gene lookup returns CDR1 MNHEY and CDR2 SMNVEV (reference sequence). The CDR3 is 11 residues long. The ends were cut back, 7 bases at V and 5 bases at J, with 5 bases in the middle. The CDR3 nucleotides are TGTGCCAGCAAGGAGACCGGGGAGCTGTTTTTT. The encoded protein is CASKETGELFF.

Details on this clonotype: The junction does not match germline at one end; this may be a read error. The rearrangement links TRBV29-1 to TRBJ2-2; 7 bases map to TRBD2. The CDR3 runs 14 residues. Germline lookup yields CDR1 SQVTM and CDR2 ANQGSEA. The CDR3 bases are TGCAGCGTGCGCCGGGGGGACCACACCGGGGGGCTGTTTTTT. It is translated as CSVRRGDHTGGLFF.

This clonotype was detected many times. The V call is TRBV5-5, the J call TRBJ1-2; D is undetermined. V was pared by 4 bases and J by 0 bases, with 10 bases between. Germline CDR1 SGHKS, CDR2 YYEKEE (reference sequence). The CDR3 extends over 14 amino acids. CDR3 DNA: TGTGCCAGCAGCCCTGCGGGAGCTAACTATGGCTACACCTTC. Residues: CASSPAGANYGYTF.

This clonotype came up many times. CDR3 DNA: TGTGCCAGCAGCCGGGGACAATCCTACGAGCAGTACTTC. This sequence encodes CASSRGQSYEQYF. The rearrangement joins TRBV27 to TRBJ2-7, with D possibly being TRBD1 (6 bases). With 6 bases removed from V and 1 base from J, the gap between germline ends came to 10 bases. Germline lookup yields CDR1 MNHEY and CDR2 SMNVEV (reference sequence). The CDR3 covers 13 residues.

This clonotype occurred many times. V usage is TRBV11-2 and J usage is TRBJ1-2, with D perhaps TRBD1 (5 bases). The V and J ends lost 5 bases and 6 bases respectively, with 13 bases between them. The CDR3 covers 13 residues. Per the germline V gene, CDR1 is SGHAT and CDR2 is FQNNGV. CDR3 sequence reads: CASSRNGGDGYTF. Written as DNA, the CDR3 is TGTGCCAGCAGCCGGAACGGGGGAGATGGCTACACCTTC.

The chain couples TRBV7-9 to TRBJ1-3, with D maybe TRBD1 (5 bases). Per the germline V gene, CDR1 is SEHNR and CDR2 is FQNEAQ (reference sequence). V lost 4 bases, J lost 1 base, and 14 bases lay in between. This CDR3 has 16 residues. In DNA, the CDR3 is TGTGCCAGCAGCTCCGGGGCCCTCCCTTCTGGAAACACCATATATTTT. As protein: CASSSGALPSGNTIYF.

This chain links TRBV28 with TRBJ2-2; tentative D call: TRBD2 (5 bases). Germline values: CDR1 MDHEN, CDR2 SYDVKM. The CDR3 extends over 14 amino acids. The V end was cut by 7 bases, the J end by 2 bases, with 11 bases between. CDR3 nucleotide sequence: TGTGCCAGCATCCCGGGGAGAAACACCGGGGAGCTGTTTTTT. The encoded protein is CASIPGRNTGELFF.

This clonotype was detected many times. The chain is built from TRBV7-2 and TRBJ2-5; TRBD2 agrees at 13 bases. Germline lookup yields CDR1 SGHTA and CDR2 FQGNSA. The V gene end was trimmed by 6 bases and the J gene end by 2 bases; junction bases not matched to a gene: 9. This CDR3 comprises 17 residues. The CDR3 DNA reads TGTGCCAGCAGTGTCCAACCGGGACTAGCGGGACAAGAGACCCAGTACTTC. This codes for CASSVQPGLAGQETQYF. The full variable domain, with the rest looked up from reference TRBV7-2 and TRBJ2-5, is GAGVSQSPSNKVTEKGKDVELRCDPISGHTALYWYRQSLGQGLEFLIYFQGNSAPDKSGLPSDRFSAERTGGSVSTLTIQRTQQEDSAVYLCASSVQPGLAGQETQYFGPGTRLLVL.

The rearrangement uses TRBV6-1 and TRBJ2-3, with 11 bases matching TRBD1. Germline V gene lookup returns CDR1 MNHNS and CDR2 SASEGT. CDR3 size: 14 residues. Unmatched junction bases numbered 3, after V lost 6 bases and J lost 4 bases. The CDR3 region has the DNA TGTGCCAGCAGCCAGGACAGGGGGCCAGATACGCAGTATTTT. Amino acid sequence: CASSQDRGPDTQYF.

The sample holds a few counts of this clonotype. V usage is TRBV7-9 and J usage is TRBJ2-2; possibly TRBD1 for D (6 bases). Germline V gene lookup returns CDR1 SEHNR and CDR2 FQNEAQ (reference sequence). The V end lost 0 bases, the J end lost 2 bases, and 10 bases lay between the germline ends. The CDR3 extends over 16 amino acids. CDR3 sequence: CASSLAGTSNTGELFF. The CDR3, as DNA: TGTGCCAGCAGCTTAGCCGGGACAAGTAACACCGGGGAGCTGTTTTTT.

This clonotype was seen ten or more times. V gene TRBV7-3 combines with J gene TRBJ2-5; D not certain. The CDR3 sequence is 13 residues long. Germline V CDR1 and CDR2: SGHTA, FQGTGA. V lost 4 bases and J lost 5, with 11 bases in between. CDR3 nucleotides: TGTGCCAGCAGCTCAACCGGGCGGGAGACCCAGTACTTC. Its protein product is CASSSTGRETQYF.

This chain uses TRBV6-2 or TRBV6-3 with TRBJ2-1; D may be TRBD2 (6 bases). From germline, CDR1 is MNHEY and CDR2 SVGEGT. CDR3 length: 13 residues. V lost 11 bases and J 3 bases, leaving 14 bases between the germline ends. CDR3 sequence (DNA): TGTGCCTCTCGGGAGAGGGACTACAATGAGCAGTTCTTC. It codes for CASRERDYNEQFF.